This TCR beta chain was recovered during a study of OX40 agonist ivuxolimab in advanced cancers. General study points: In the 0.1 to 3.0 mg/kg range, CD4+ and CD8+ blood T cells had expanded clonally by week 6. Antigen specificity of clonally expanded peripheral T cells was not established. Expanded clones were, on average, more numerous in CD8+ T cells than in CD4+.

On this clone itself: As yet, its antigen is unknown.

The data were produced by immunoSEQ multiplex PCR, yet TCRdb's version contains in-frame clones alone and is incomplete. The sample carries approximately 42,000 clones, nearly 90% recorded once. This clonotype originated in an adult with an advanced solid tumor such as melanoma, head and neck, liver or kidney cancer. The sample in question was CD4+ or CD8+ T cells sorted from blood, obtained in a trial of the OX40 agonist ivuxolimab.

CDR3 region: CASSQDQGVGFKYF. The CDR3 region has the DNA TGCGCCAGCAGCCAAGATCAGGGCGTAGGCTTCAAGTACTTC. This chain uses TRBV4-3 with TRBJ2-5; D might be TRBD1 (5 bases). CDR3 length: 14 residues. The germline V gene has CDR1 LGHNA and CDR2 YSLEER. The V end was cut by 0 bases, the J end by 12 bases, with 17 bases between.